This T cell receptor (beta chain) stems from a study of human T cells and chemical hapten exposure. Findings and caveats of the study: Patch test score was positively correlated with the counts of PT1 expanded TCRs.

Using its own MiXCR run on the RACE reads, TCRdb lists one record per CDR3 protein. This table has 80,000 to 100,000 distinct CDR3 sequences, roughly a quarter appearing once. This clonotype was detected a few times. Its antigen is unidentified. Time point defined: patch test 3, about 24 weeks after DPC sensitization. Treatment indicated: therapeutic diphenylcyclopropenone sensitization with weekly scalp DPC. Trimming removed 1 base from V and 5 bases from J, with 20 bases in between. CDR3 size: 17 residues. Germline-derived CDR1 and CDR2 are LGHNA and YSLEER. This receptor was identified in a man aged 35 to 55 with alopecia areata. Some clones in this sample may be carry-over from other donors' samples. Sequenced material: whole blood, taken in connection with sensitization to the hapten diphenylcyclopropenone (DPC). This chain joins TRBV4-3 and TRBJ2-5; weak D call: TRBD2 (6 bases). This CDR3 reads CASSQALALVGGETQYF. The CDR3, as DNA: TGCGCCAGCAGCCAAGCGTTGGCGTTAGTGGGAGGTGAGACCCAGTACTTC.